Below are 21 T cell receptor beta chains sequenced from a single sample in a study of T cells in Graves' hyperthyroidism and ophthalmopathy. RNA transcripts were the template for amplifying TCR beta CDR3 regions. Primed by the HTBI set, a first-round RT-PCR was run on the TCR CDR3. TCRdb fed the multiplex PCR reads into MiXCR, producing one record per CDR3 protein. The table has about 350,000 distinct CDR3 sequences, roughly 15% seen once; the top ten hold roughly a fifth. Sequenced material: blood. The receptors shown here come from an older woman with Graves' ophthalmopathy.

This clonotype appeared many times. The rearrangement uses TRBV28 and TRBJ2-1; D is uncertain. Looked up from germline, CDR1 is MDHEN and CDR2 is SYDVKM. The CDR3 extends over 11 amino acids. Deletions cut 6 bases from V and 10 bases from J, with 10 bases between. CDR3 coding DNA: TGTGCCAGCAGCCCTACCGGGGAGCAGTTCTTC. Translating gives CASSPTGEQFF.

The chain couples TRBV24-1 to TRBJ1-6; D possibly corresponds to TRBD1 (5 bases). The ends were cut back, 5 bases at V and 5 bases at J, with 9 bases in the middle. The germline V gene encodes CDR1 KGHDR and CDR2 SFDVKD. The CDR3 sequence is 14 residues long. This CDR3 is CATSAGPDNSPLHF. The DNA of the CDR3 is TGTGCCACCAGTGCGGGACCCGATAATTCACCCCTCCACTTT.

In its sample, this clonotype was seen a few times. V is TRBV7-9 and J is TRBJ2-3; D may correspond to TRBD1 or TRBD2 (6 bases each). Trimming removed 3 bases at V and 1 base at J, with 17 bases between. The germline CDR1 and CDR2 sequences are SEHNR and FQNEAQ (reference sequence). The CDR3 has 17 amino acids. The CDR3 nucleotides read TGTGCCAGCAGCTTCACGAGAGCCGGGGGCGGCACAGATACGCAGTATTTT. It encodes CASSFTRAGGGTDTQYF.

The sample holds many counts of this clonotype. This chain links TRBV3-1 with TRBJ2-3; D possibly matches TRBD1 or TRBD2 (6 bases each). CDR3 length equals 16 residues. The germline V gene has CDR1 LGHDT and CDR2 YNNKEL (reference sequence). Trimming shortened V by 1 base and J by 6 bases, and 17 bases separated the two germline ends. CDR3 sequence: CASSQVGTMAGDTQYF. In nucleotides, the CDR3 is TGTGCCAGCAGCCAAGTTGGGACAATGGCGGGGGATACGCAGTATTTT.

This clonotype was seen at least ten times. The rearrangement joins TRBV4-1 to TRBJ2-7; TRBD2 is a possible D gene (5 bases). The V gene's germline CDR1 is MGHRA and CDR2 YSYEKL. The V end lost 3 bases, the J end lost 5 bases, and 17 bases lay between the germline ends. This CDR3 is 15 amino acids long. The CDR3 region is CASSHAFPPGNEQYF. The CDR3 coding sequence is TGCGCCAGCAGCCACGCCTTCCCGCCCGGGAACGAGCAGTACTTC.

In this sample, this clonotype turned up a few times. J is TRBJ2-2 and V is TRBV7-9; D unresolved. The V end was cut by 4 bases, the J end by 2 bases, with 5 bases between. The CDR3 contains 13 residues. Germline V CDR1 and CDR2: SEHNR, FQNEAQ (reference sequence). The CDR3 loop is CASSSVNTGELFF. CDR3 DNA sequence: TGTGCCAGCAGCTCGGTCAACACCGGGGAGCTGTTTTTT. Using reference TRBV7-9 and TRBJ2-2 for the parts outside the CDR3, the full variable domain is DTGVSQNPRHKITKRGQNVTFRCDPISEHNRLYWYRQTLGQGPEFLTYFQNEAQLEKSRLLSDRFSAERPKGSFSTLEIQRTEQGDSAMYLCASSSVNTGELFFGEGSRLTVL.

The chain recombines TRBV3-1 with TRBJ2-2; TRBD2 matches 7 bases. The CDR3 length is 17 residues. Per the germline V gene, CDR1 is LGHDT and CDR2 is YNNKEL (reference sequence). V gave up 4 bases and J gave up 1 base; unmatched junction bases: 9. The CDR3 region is CASSLYWASGNTGELFF. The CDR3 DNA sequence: TGTGCCAGCAGCCTCTACTGGGCTAGCGGGAACACCGGGGAGCTGTTTTTT.

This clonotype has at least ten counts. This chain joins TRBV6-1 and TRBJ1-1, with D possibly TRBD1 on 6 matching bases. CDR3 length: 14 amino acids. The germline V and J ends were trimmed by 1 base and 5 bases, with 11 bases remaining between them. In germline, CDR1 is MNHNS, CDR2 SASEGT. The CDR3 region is CASSEGTARTEAFF. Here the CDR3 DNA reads TGTGCCAGCAGTGAAGGGACAGCGAGGACTGAAGCTTTCTTT.

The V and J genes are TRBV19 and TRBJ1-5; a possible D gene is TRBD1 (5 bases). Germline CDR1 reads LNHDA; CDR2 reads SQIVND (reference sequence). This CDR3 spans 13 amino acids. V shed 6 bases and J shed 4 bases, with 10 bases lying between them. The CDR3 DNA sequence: TGTGCCAGTAGACAGGCGGGGAATCAGCCCCAGCATTTT. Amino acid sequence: CASRQAGNQPQHF.

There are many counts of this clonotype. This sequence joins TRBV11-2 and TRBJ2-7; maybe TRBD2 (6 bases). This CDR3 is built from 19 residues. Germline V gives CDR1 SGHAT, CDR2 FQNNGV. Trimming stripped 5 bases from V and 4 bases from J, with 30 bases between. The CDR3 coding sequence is TGTGCCAGCAGCCCCATTAACCGGGGGAAGAAACAAGGCCGGTACGAGCAGTACTTC. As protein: CASSPINRGKKQGRYEQYF.

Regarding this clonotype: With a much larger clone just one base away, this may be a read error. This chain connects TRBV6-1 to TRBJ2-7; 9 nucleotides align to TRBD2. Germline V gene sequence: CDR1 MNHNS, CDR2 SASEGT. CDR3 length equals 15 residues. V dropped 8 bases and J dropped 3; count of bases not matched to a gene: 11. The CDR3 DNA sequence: TGTGCCAGCTCACCGGAAAGCGGGGGGCTCTACGAGCAGTACTTC. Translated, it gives CASSPESGGLYEQYF.

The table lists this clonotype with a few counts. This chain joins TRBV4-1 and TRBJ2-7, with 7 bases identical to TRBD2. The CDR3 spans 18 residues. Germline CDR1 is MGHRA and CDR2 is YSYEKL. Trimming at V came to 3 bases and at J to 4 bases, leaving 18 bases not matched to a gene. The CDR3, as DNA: TGCGCCAGCAGCCATAATTGGGGGGGGGGTAGCGGATTATACGAGCAGTACTTC. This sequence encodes CASSHNWGGGSGLYEQYF.

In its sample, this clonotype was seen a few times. CDR3 bases: TGTGCCAGCAACCCCGCGTCCCGGGGCACAGATACGCAGTATTTT. It translates to CASNPASRGTDTQYF. The genes are TRBV4-2 and TRBJ2-3; D gene ambiguous. CDR1 is LGHNA, CDR2 YNFKEQ, per germline. This CDR3 is built from 15 residues. The ends were cut back, 7 bases at V and 1 base at J, with 15 bases in the middle.

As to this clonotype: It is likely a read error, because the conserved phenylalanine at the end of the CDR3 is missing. CDR3 residues: CAWTQIRGNSPLHL. DNA for the CDR3: TGTGCCTGGACTCAAATCCGGGGTAATTCACCCCTCCACCTT. The chain combines TRBV30 with TRBJ1-6; D is uncertain. This CDR3 has 14 amino acids. Germline lookup yields CDR1 GTSNPN and CDR2 SVGIG (reference sequence). Trimming took 4 bases from V and 6 from J, leaving 13 bases between them.

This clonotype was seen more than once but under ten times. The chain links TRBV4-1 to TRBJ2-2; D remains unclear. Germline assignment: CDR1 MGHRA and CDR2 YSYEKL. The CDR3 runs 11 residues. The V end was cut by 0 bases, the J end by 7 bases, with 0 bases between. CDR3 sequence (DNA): TGCGCCAGCAGCCAAGACGGGGAGCTGTTTTTT. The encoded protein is CASSQDGELFF.

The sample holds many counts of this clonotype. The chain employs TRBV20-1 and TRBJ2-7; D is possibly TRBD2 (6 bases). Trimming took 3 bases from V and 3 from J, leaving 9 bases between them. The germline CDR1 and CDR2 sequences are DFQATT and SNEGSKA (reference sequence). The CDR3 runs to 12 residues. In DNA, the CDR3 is TGCAGTGCTAGGAAGGAGGGCTACGAGCAGTACTTC. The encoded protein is CSARKEGYEQYF.

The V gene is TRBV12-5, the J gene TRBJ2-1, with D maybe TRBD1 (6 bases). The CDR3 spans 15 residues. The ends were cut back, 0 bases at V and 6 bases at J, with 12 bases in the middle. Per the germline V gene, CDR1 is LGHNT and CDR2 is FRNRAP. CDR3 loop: CASGLVNQGLNEQFF. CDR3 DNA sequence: TGTGCTAGTGGTTTGGTAAACCAGGGGCTCAATGAGCAGTTCTTC.

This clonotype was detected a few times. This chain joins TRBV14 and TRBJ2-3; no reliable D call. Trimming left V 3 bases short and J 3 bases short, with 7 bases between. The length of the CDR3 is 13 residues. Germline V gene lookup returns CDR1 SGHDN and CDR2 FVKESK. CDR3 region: CASSQTWTDTQYF. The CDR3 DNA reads TGTGCCAGCAGCCAGACTTGGACAGATACGCAGTATTTT.

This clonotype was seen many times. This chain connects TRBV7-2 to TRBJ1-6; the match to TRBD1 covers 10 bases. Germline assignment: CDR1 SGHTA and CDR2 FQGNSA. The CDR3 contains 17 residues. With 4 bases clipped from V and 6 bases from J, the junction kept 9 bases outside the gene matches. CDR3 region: CASSSERQGASNSPLHF. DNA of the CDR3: TGTGCCAGCAGCTCCGAAAGACAGGGGGCTAGTAATTCACCCCTCCACTTT. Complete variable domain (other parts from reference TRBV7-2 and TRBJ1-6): GAGVSQSPSNKVTEKGKDVELRCDPISGHTALYWYRQSLGQGLEFLIYFQGNSAPDKSGLPSDRFSAERTGGSVSTLTIQRTQQEDSAVYLCASSSERQGASNSPLHFGNGTRLTVT.

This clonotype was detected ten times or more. CDR3 loop: CASRLAGVDEQFF. The CDR3 coding sequence is TGTGCCAGCAGACTAGCGGGAGTGGATGAGCAGTTCTTC. The chain employs TRBV27 and TRBJ2-1, with 11 bases that match TRBD2. The CDR3 contains 13 residues. CDR1 is MNHEY, CDR2 SMNVEV, per germline (reference sequence). After removal of 6 bases from V and 8 bases from J, the junction contained 3 bases not matched to a gene.

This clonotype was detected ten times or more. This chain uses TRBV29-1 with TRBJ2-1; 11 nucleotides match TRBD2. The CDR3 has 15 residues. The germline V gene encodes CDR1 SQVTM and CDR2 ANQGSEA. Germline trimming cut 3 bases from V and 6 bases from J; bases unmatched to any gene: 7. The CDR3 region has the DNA TGCAGCGTTGAGACTGGGCTAGCGGGAGGCAATGAGCAGTTCTTC. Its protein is CSVETGLAGGNEQFF.